This entry concerns a single T cell receptor beta chain. Its antigen remains unidentified. The time point denotes: week 11, during vaccination. Every single dose of the vaccine, 300 ug of mutant IDH1 20-mer peptide, came with topical imiquimod. Donors' newly diagnosed IDH1-mutant WHO grade 3 or 4 astrocytomas lacked nuclear ATRX. The sample belongs to a study of a mutant IDH1 vaccine in newly diagnosed glioma. On the study more broadly: Previous treatment comprised radiotherapy, temozolomide, or both, mostly both.

V gave up 7 bases and J gave up 16 bases, with 26 bases separating them. The germline V gene encodes CDR1 MNHEY and CDR2 SVGAGI. CDR3 length: 14 amino acids. Regarding the study as a whole: Variations in leading peripheral T cell clonotypes appeared to have no connection with pseudoprogression.

Produced via immunoSEQ multiplex PCR; TCRdb's table is partial and in-frame only. The table lists roughly 120,000 clones, around 77% of them singletons. The material was PBMCs, obtained from a glioma patient whose treatment included an IDH1 peptide vaccine. This rearrangement joins TRBV6-5 to TRBJ2-1, with TRBD2 as a possible D gene (7 bases). This receptor was obtained from a man aged 40-49 years with glioma. The chain's CDR3 is CASTQEGGWGGVFF. The CDR3, as DNA: TGTGCCAGCACCCAGGAGGGGGGATGGGGGGGCGTATTCTTC.